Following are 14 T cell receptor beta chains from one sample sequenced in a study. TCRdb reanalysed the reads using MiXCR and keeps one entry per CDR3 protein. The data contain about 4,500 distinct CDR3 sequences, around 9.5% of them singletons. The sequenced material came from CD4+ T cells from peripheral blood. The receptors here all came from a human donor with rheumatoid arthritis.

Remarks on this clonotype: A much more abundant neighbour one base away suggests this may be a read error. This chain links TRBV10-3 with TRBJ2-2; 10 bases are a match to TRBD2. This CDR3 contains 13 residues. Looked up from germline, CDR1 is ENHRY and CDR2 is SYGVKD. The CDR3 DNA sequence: TGTGCCATCTCAGCGGGAGGGGCCGGGGAGCCGTTTTTT. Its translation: CAISAGGAGEPFF.

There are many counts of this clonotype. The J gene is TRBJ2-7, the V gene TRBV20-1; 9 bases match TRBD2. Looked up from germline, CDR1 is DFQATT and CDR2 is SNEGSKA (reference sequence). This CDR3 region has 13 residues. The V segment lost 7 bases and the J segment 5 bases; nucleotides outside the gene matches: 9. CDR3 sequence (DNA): TGCAGTGTCCGACTAGCGGCCCTCCACGAGCAGTACTTC. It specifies CSVRLAALHEQYF.

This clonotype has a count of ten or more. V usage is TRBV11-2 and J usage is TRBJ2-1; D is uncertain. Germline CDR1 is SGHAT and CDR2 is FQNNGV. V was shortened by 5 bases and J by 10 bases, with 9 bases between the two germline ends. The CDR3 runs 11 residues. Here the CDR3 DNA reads TGTGCCAGCAGCCTCCTCGGGGAGCAGTTCTTC. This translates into CASSLLGEQFF.

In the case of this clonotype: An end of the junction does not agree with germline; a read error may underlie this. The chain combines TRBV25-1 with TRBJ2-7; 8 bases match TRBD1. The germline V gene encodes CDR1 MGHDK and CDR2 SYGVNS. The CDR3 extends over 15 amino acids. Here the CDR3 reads CVSSSGNRGYYEQYF. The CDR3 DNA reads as TGTGTCAGCAGTTCAGGAAACAGGGGGTATTACGAGCAGTACTTC.

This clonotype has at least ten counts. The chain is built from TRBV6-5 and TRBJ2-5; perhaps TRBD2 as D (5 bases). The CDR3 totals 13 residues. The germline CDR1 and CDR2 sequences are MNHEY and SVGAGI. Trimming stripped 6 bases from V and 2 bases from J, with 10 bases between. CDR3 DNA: TGTGCCAGCAGGAGGGTATCTCAAGAGACCCAGTACTTC. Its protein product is CASRRVSQETQYF.

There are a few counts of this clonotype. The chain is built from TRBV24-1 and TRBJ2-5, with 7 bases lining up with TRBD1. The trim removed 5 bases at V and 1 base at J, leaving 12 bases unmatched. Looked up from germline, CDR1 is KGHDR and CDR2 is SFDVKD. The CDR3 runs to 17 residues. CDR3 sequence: CATSGEAGSGGQETQYF. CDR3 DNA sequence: TGTGCCACCAGTGGCGAAGCAGGGTCAGGGGGCCAAGAGACCCAGTACTTC.

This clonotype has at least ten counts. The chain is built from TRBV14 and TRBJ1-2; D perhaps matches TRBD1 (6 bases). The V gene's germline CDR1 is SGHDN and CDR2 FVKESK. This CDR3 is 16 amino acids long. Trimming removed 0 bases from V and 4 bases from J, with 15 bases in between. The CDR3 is CASSQEGAQGIYGYTF. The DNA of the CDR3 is TGTGCCAGCAGCCAAGAAGGGGCACAGGGTATCTATGGCTACACCTTC.

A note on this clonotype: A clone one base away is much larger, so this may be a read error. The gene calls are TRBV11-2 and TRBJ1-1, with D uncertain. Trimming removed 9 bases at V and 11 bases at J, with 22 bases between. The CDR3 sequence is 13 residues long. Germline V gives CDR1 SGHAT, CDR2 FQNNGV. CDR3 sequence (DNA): TGTGCCAGAAGTTCTCCGGCGGGTACGGATGCTTTCTTT. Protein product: CARSSPAGTDAFF.

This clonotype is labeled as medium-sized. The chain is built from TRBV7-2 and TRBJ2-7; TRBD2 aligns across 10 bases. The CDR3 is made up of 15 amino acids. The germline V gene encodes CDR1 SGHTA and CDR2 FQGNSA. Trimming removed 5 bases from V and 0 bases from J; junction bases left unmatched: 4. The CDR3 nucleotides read TGTGCCAGCAGCCGTACTAGCGGGGACTCCTACGAGCAGTACTTC. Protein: CASSRTSGDSYEQYF.

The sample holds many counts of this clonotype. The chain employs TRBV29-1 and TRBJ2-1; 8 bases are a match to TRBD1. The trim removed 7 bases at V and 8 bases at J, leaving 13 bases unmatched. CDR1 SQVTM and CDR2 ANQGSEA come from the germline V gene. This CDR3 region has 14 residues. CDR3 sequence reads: CSASPRQGADEQFF. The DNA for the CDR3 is TGCAGCGCTTCACCGCGCCAGGGGGCTGATGAGCAGTTCTTC.

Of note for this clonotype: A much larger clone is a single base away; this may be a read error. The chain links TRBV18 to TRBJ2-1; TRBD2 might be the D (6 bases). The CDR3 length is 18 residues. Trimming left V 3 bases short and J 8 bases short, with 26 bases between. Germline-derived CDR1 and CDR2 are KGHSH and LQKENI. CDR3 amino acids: CASSPAQSLAWWRDEQFF. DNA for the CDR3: TGTGCCAGCTCACCCGCCCAGAGCCTAGCGTGGTGGAGGGATGAGCAGTTCTTC.

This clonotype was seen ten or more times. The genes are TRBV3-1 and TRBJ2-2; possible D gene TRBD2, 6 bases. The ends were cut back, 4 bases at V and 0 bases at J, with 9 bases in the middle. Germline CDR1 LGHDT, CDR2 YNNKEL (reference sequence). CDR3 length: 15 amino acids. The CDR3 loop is CASSPTRTNTGELFF. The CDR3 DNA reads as TGTGCCAGCAGCCCGACTAGGACGAACACCGGGGAGCTGTTTTTT.

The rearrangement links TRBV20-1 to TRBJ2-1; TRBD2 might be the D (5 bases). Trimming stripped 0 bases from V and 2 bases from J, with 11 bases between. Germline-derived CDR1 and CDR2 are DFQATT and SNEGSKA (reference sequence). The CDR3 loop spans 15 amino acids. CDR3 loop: CSARDSGKPYNEQFF. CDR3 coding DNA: TGCAGTGCTAGAGATTCCGGGAAGCCCTACAATGAGCAGTTCTTC.

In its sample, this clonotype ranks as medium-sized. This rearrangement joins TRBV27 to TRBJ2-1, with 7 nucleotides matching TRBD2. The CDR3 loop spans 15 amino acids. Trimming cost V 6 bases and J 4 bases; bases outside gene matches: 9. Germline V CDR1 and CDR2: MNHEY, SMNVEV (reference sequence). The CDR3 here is CASRETGTTYNEQFF. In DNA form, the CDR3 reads TGTGCCAGCAGAGAAACCGGGACTACATACAATGAGCAGTTCTTC.